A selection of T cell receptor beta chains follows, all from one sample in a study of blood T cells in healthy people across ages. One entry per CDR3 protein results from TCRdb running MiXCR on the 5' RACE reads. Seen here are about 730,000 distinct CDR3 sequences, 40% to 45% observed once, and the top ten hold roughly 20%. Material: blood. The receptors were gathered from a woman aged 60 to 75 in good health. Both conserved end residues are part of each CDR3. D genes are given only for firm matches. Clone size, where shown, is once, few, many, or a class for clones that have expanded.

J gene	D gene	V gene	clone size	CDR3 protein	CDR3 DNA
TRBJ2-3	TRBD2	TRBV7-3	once	CASSQATSGRGTDTQYF	TGTGCCAGCAGCCAAGCGACTAGCGGGAGAGGCACAGATACGCAGTATTTT
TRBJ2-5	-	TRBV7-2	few	CASSTLGDTQETQYF	TGTGCCAGCAGCACATTGGGGGATACCCAAGAGACCCAGTACTTC
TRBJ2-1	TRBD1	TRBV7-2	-	CASSSSGQGSYEQFF	TGTGCCAGCAGCTCCTCGGGACAGGGGAGCTATGAGCAGTTCTTC
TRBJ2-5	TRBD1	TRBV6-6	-	CASRPGTAETQYF	TGTGCCAGCAGACCCGGGACAGCAGAGACCCAGTACTTC
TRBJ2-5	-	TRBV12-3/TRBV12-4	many	CASSPGHFQETQYF	TGTGCCAGCAGTCCGGGACACTTTCAAGAGACCCAGTACTTC
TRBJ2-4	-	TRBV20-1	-	CSARTPHPKNIQYF	TGCAGTGCTAGAACACCCCACCCCAAAAACATTCAGTACTTC
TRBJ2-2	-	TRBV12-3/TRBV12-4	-	CASPKAGATNTGELFF	TGTGCCAGCCCCAAGGCGGGGGCGACGAACACCGGGGAGCTGTTTTTT
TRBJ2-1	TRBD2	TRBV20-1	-	CSAKSGLAGSVNEQFF	TGCAGTGCTAAATCCGGACTAGCGGGAAGTGTTAATGAGCAGTTCTTC
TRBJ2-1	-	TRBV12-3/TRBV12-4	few	CASARLAGRYNEQFF	TGTGCCAGCGCCCGGCTGGCGGGTCGGTACAATGAGCAGTTCTTC
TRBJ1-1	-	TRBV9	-	CASSGREGTGGTEAFF	TGTGCCAGCAGCGGCCGTGAGGGCACGGGGGGCACTGAAGCTTTCTTT
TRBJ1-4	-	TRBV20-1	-	CSAPTRATNEKLFF	TGCAGTGCTCCGACAAGAGCAACTAATGAAAAACTGTTTTTT
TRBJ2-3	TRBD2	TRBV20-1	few	CSAPIAGDPDTQYF	TGCAGTGCCCCTATAGCGGGGGACCCAGATACGCAGTATTTT
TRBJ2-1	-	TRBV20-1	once	CSARDRGQEQFF	TGCAGTGCTAGAGATCGAGGACAGGAGCAGTTCTTC
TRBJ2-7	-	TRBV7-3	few	CASSLWGRETPEQYF	TGTGCCAGCAGCTTATGGGGGCGTGAAACCCCCGAGCAGTACTTC
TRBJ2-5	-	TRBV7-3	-	CASSLAGAGETQYF	TGTGCCAGCAGCTTAGCAGGGGCAGGTGAGACCCAGTACTTC
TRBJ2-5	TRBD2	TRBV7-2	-	CASGLAGVWETQYF	TGTGCCAGCGGCTTAGCGGGAGTATGGGAGACCCAGTACTTC
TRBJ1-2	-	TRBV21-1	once	CASHKGLYYGYTF	TGTGCCAGCCACAAAGGCCTCTACTATGGCTACACCTTC
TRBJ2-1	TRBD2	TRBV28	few	CASIPTSGSYNEQFF	TGTGCCAGCATCCCTACTAGCGGGAGTTACAATGAGCAGTTCTTC
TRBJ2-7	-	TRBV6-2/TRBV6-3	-	CASNLRRGSYEQYF	TGTGCCAGCAATCTGAGGCGGGGCTCCTACGAGCAGTACTTC
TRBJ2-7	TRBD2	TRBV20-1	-	CSAKTSGRNEQYF	TGCAGTGCTAAGACTAGCGGGAGGAACGAGCAGTACTTC
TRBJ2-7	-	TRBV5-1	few	CASSVARGTGEQYF	TGCGCCAGCAGCGTTGCCAGGGGTACCGGCGAGCAGTACTTC
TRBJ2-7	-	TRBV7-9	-	CASSPASRTYEQYF	TGTGCCAGCAGCCCCGCGTCCAGAACCTACGAGCAGTACTTC
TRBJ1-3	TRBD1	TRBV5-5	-	CASSLQTGTGNTIYF	TGTGCCAGCAGCCTCCAGACAGGGACTGGAAACACCATATATTTT
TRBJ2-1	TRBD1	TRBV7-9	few	CASPHPGTGANGQFF	TGTGCCAGCCCTCACCCCGGGACAGGCGCAAATGGGCAGTTCTTC
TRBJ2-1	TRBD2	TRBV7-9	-	CASSFSGTNEQFF	TGTGCCAGCAGTTTTAGCGGGACCAATGAGCAGTTCTTC
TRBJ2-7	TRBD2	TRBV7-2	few	CASSLAETSGSQTEQYF	TGTGCCAGCAGCTTAGCGGAGACTAGCGGGAGTCAAACCGAGCAGTACTTC
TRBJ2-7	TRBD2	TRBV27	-	CASSPSFSGRAFDEQYF	TGTGCCAGCAGTCCCTCATTTAGCGGGAGGGCCTTTGACGAGCAGTACTTC
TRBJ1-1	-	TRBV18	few	CASSLPTLLNTEAFF	TGTGCCAGCTCACTTCCGACACTTTTGAACACTGAAGCTTTCTTT
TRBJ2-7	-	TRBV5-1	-	CASGTGILSGIFYEQYF	TGCGCCAGCGGCACAGGGATTTTAAGCGGGATTTTCTACGAGCAGTACTTC
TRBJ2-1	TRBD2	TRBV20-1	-	CSARVQRGRGDEQFF	TGCAGTGCTAGAGTTCAGCGGGGCCGTGGGGATGAGCAGTTCTTC
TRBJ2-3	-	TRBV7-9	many	CASSLPGASTDTQYF	TGTGCCAGCAGCTTACCCGGGGCCAGCACAGATACGCAGTATTTT
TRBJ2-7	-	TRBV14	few	CASSQDLNRIYEQYF	TGTGCCAGCAGCCAAGATCTAAACAGAATCTACGAGCAGTACTTC
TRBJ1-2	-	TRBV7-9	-	CASSLISYGYTF	TGTGCCAGCAGCTTAATCAGCTATGGCTACACCTTC
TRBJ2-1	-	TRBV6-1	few	CASSEVLGISSYNEQFF	TGTGCCAGCAGTGAAGTTCTAGGGATCAGCTCCTACAATGAGCAGTTCTTC
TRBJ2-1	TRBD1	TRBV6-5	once	CASGRQGEFQQFF	TGTGCCAGCGGAAGACAGGGGGAATTTCAGCAGTTCTTC
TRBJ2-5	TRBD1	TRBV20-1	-	CSASDLLQGEETQYF	TGCAGTGCTAGCGACCTTCTACAGGGGGAAGAGACCCAGTACTTC
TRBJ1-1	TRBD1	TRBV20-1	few	CSARDRAYTEAFF	TGCAGTGCTAGGGACAGGGCGTACACTGAAGCTTTCTTT
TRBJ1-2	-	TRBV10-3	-	CAISESRGYYGYTF	TGTGCCATCAGTGAGTCTCGGGGATACTATGGCTACACCTTC
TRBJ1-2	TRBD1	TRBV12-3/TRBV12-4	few	CASRLNSDRVFGYTF	TGTGCCAGCAGACTCAATTCGGACAGGGTCTTTGGCTACACCTTC
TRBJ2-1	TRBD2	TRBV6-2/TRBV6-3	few	CASTWVELAGGFSYNEQFF	TGTGCCAGCACCTGGGTTGAACTAGCGGGAGGGTTTTCCTACAATGAGCAGTTCTTC
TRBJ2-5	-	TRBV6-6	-	CASKGRPSQETQYF	TGTGCCAGCAAAGGCAGGCCGTCCCAAGAGACCCAGTACTTC
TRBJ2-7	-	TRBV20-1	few	CSAIQGLEEEREQYF	TGCAGTGCTATACAGGGTTTGGAGGAGGAACGCGAGCAGTACTTC
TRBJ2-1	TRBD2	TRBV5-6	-	CASSLYGTSGDNEQFF	TGTGCCAGCAGCTTATACGGGACTAGCGGGGACAATGAGCAGTTCTTC
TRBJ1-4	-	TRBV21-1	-	CASSKGCDRRASNEKLFF	TGTGCCAGCAGCAAAGGTTGCGACAGGAGGGCATCTAATGAAAAACTGTTTTTT
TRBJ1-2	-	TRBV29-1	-	CSVEDVRDESYTF	TGCAGCGTTGAAGATGTTAGAGACGAAAGCTACACCTTC
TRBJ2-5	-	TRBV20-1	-	CSATSGVKTQYF	TGCAGTGCAACATCAGGGGTCAAGACCCAGTACTTC
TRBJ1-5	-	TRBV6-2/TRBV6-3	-	CASSWGRAGQPQHF	TGTGCCAGCAGTTGGGGAAGGGCCGGTCAGCCCCAGCATTTT
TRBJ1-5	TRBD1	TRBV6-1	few	CASRGQGSQPQHF	TGTGCCAGCAGGGGACAGGGCTCGCAGCCCCAGCATTTT
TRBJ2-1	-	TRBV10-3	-	CAAKGGGDEQFF	TGTGCCGCCAAAGGGGGGGGCGATGAGCAGTTCTTC
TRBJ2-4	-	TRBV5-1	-	CASSREIEGQQYF	TGCGCCAGCAGCCGGGAGATTGAAGGACAGCAGTACTTC
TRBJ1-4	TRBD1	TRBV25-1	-	CASSEPGTVGKLFF	TGTGCCAGCAGTGAGCCAGGGACAGTAGGAAAACTGTTTTTT
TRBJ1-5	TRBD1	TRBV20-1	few	CSATDRVPNQPQHF	TGCAGTGCCACAGACAGGGTCCCAAATCAGCCCCAGCATTTT
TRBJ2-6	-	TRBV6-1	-	CASSEGAGGAGANVLTF	TGTGCCAGCAGTGAAGGGGCGGGCGGCGCTGGGGCCAACGTCCTGACTTTC
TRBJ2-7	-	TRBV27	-	CASSLFPGGAYEQYF	TGTGCCAGCAGTTTATTCCCGGGGGGCGCCTACGAGCAGTACTTC
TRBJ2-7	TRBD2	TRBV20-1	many	CSASNTGGPEKQYF	TGCAGTGCTAGTAATACGGGAGGGCCAGAAAAGCAGTACTTC
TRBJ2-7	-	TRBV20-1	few	CSATPETYEQYF	TGCAGTGCTACACCTGAAACCTACGAGCAGTACTTC